The entry that follows covers one T cell receptor beta chain sequence. The antigen remains unidentified. cDNA synthesis used the whole RNA isolate, giving expressed TCRB sequences. The table came from immunoSEQ multiplex PCR; TCRdb's copy has only in-frame clones and leaves some out. The table includes approximately 360,000 clones, roughly 12% detected once. The data originate from a study of beta chain features in type 1 diabetes. The study, taken as a whole, reports: The study found moderately but significantly shorter TCRB CDR3s in all four CD4+ subsets of Type 1 diabetes patients.

Isolation of CD4+ naive, central memory, regulatory and stem cell-like memory cells was achieved by sorting via CD45RO/CCR7/CD25/CD127/CD95/CD27. CDR1 LGHNA and CDR2 YSLEER come from the germline V gene. This CDR3 has 13 amino acids. V was trimmed by 3 bases and J by 8 bases, leaving 8 bases between them. This clonotype originated in a woman between 18 and 29 years old with type 1 diabetes. Sequences were obtained from naive CD4+ T cells from blood. The chain joins TRBV4-3 to TRBJ1-6, with D uncertain. DNA for the CDR3: TGCGCCAGCAGCCAGAACTTCCATTCACCCCTCCACTTT. Its protein is CASSQNFHSPLHF.